One sample yielded the 12 T cell receptor beta chains listed below, sequenced in a study of human T cells and chemical hapten exposure. Time point in this sample: pre-sensitization, week 0. Treatment here: therapeutic diphenylcyclopropenone sensitization with weekly scalp DPC. TCRdb reprocessed the RACE reads via MiXCR and lists one record per CDR3 protein. This sample carries 350,000 to 450,000 distinct CDR3 sequences, approximately 5.1% of them seen once, and the ten largest clones take 2.5% to 3%. Source: whole blood, taken in connection with sensitization to the hapten diphenylcyclopropenone (DPC). These receptors came from a woman in her forties or fifties with alopecia areata. Some clones in this sample may be carry-over from other donors' samples.

The table lists this clonotype with many counts. The chain employs TRBV20-1 and TRBJ2-4; TRBD2 matches at 8 bases. V lost 3 bases and J lost 5; bases outside the gene matches: 6. The CDR3 is 14 residues long. CDR1 and CDR2 from the germline V gene are DFQATT and SNEGSKA (reference sequence). CDR3 protein: CSASYSGGENIQYF. DNA of the CDR3: TGCAGTGCTAGTTACAGCGGGGGAGAAAACATTCAGTACTTC.

This rearrangement joins TRBV28 to TRBJ1-1, with 7 bases matching TRBD1. CDR3 length: 16 residues. CDR1 is MDHEN, CDR2 SYDVKM, per germline. V was pared by 4 bases and J by 7 bases, with 15 bases of the junction left unmatched. CDR3 residues: CASSSPTGRPRGEAFF. CDR3 bases: TGTGCCAGCAGTTCACCGACAGGGAGGCCGAGGGGTGAAGCTTTCTTT.

This clonotype came up many times. The chain combines TRBV4-2 with TRBJ1-6; possibly TRBD1 for D (6 bases). The CDR3 contains 12 residues. With 4 bases removed from V and 14 bases from J, the gap between germline ends came to 12 bases. Germline V gene lookup returns CDR1 LGHNA and CDR2 YNFKEQ. Here the CDR3 DNA reads TGTGCCAGCAGCCCGCCGGGGGGCACCCTCCACTTT. Translated, it gives CASSPPGGTLHF.

This chain uses TRBV10-2 with TRBJ1-3; D call uncertain. CDR1 and CDR2 (germline): WSHSY, SAAADI. CDR3 length equals 15 residues. Deletions cut 0 bases from V and 2 bases from J, with 8 bases between. Written as DNA, the CDR3 is TGCGCCAGCAGTGAGTCGGTTTGGGCTGGAAACACCATATATTTT. This encodes CASSESVWAGNTIYF.

This clonotype was recorded at least ten times. The genes are TRBV7-2 and TRBJ2-5; 7 positions match TRBD1. The V gene end was trimmed by 5 bases and the J gene end by 5 bases; junction bases not matched to a gene: 17. CDR1 SGHTA and CDR2 FQGNSA come from the germline V gene. The CDR3 contains 17 residues. The CDR3 coding sequence is TGTGCCAGCAGCCCAGAGGTATGGGCGACAGGGCAGGAGACCCAGTACTTC. Amino acids: CASSPEVWATGQETQYF.

This clonotype was observed at least ten times. This rearrangement joins TRBV27 to TRBJ2-5; weak D call: TRBD1 (5 bases). CDR1 and CDR2 (germline): MNHEY, SMNVEV (reference sequence). V was clipped by 10 bases and J by 2 bases, with 11 bases between them. The CDR3 has 12 amino acids. The CDR3 region has the DNA TGTGCCACCCAGGGCCTACAAGAGACCCAGTACTTC. Its protein is CATQGLQETQYF.

V is TRBV5-1 and J is TRBJ2-1; 10 nucleotides agree with TRBD2. Germline V gene data show CDR1 as SGHRS and CDR2 as YFSETQ. After removal of 4 bases from V and 6 bases from J, the junction contained 7 bases not matched to a gene. This CDR3 is built from 15 residues. This CDR3 is CASSNRLAGGNEQFF. CDR3 coding DNA: TGCGCCAGCAGCAATCGACTAGCGGGCGGCAATGAGCAGTTCTTC.

The rearrangement uses TRBV21-1 and TRBJ1-6; the D call of TRBD1 is as the table states it, not checked on the DNA. TRBV21-1 counts as a pseudogene. This CDR3 is 17 amino acids long. The CDR3: CASSHRQAPTHNSPLHF. CDR3 bases: TGTGCCAGCAGCCATCGACAGGCCCCTACCCATAATTCACCCCTCCACTTT.

This clonotype was detected a few times. The chain is built from TRBV20-1 and TRBJ1-5; no definite D call. The CDR3 covers 12 residues. Germline CDR1 DFQATT, CDR2 SNEGSKA (reference sequence). Trimming left V 0 bases short and J 7 bases short, with 7 bases between. Here the CDR3 reads CSARDPGQPQHF. Here the CDR3 DNA reads TGCAGTGCTAGAGATCCAGGACAGCCCCAGCATTTT.

This clonotype occurred many times. The V call is TRBV28, the J call TRBJ2-7, with a tentative D call TRBD1 (6 bases). V was pared by 4 bases and J by 0 bases, with 10 bases between. The germline CDR1 and CDR2 sequences are MDHEN and SYDVKM. This CDR3 comprises 14 residues. DNA of the CDR3: TGTGCCAGCAGTTCGGGACAACCCTCCTACGAGCAGTACTTC. This sequence encodes CASSSGQPSYEQYF.

This clonotype has ten or more counts. The rearrangement uses TRBV10-3 and TRBJ2-1, with 7 bases fitting TRBD2. After removal of 2 bases from V and 6 bases from J, the junction contained 7 bases not matched to a gene. The germline V gene encodes CDR1 ENHRY and CDR2 SYGVKD. The CDR3 consists of 15 residues. The CDR3 nucleotides are TGTGCCATCAGTGAGGCCTCGGGACTAATCAATGAGCAGTTCTTC. Its protein is CAISEASGLINEQFF.

This clonotype was observed at least ten times. The chain uses TRBV6-6 and TRBJ2-7; 10 bases are shared with TRBD1. J was trimmed by 9 bases and V by 1 base; bases with no gene match: 6. The CDR3 has 14 residues. Germline loops: CDR1 MNHNY, CDR2 SVGAGI (reference sequence). The CDR3 region is CASSYFGTGVLQYF. The CDR3 DNA reads as TGTGCCAGCAGTTACTTCGGGACAGGGGTGTTGCAGTACTTC.